This T cell receptor (beta chain) was obtained from a study of identical twins. Study-level results: Cord blood's abundant beta clonotypes had fewer insertions, unlike memory repertoires.

Only healthy Caucasians were included as donors. Trimming removed 7 bases from V and 3 bases from J, with 19 bases in between. Germline CDR1 is LNHDA and CDR2 is SQIVND (reference sequence). The CDR3 is 16 residues long. This clonotype was seen more than once but under ten times. Its target is not known. Template switching (which added a universal primer site) was used, and cDNA carried unique molecular identifiers. Each CDR3 protein gets one entry after TCRdb re-called the 5' RACE reads with MiXCR. The profile shows around 490,000 distinct CDR3 sequences, roughly an eighth of them singletons. The same sample was also studied in work on yellow fever vaccine responses in identical twins. That report notes: It has been reported that, in twins, the vaccine T cell response seemed partly convergent and partly personalized.

The sequence was collected from a woman between 18 and 30 years old in good health. This chain links TRBV19 with TRBJ2-1; weak D call: TRBD1 (6 bases). Sequenced input: CD4+ T cells sorted from blood. In DNA, the CDR3 is TGTGCCAGTACCAAGGACAGACCCAATTACTACAATGAGCAGTTCTTC. This gives the protein CASTKDRPNYYNEQFF. Complete variable domain (other parts from reference TRBV19 and TRBJ2-1): DGGITQSPKYLFRKEGQNVTLSCEQNLNHDAMYWYRQDPGQGLRLIYYSQIVNDFQKGDIAEGYSVSREKKESFPLTVTSAQKNPTAFYLCASTKDRPNYYNEQFFGPGTRLTVL.